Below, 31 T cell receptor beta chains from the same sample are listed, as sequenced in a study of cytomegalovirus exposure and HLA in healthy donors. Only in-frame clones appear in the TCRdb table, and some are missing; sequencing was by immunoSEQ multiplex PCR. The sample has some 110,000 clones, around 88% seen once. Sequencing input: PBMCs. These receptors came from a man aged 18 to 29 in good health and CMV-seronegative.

CDR3 protein: CASSSRSIQETQYF. The CDR3 DNA sequence: TGTGCCAGCAGTTCTCGGTCTATTCAAGAGACCCAGTACTTC. The genes are TRBV28 and TRBJ2-5; D remains unclear. Germline V CDR1 and CDR2: MDHEN, SYDVKM. This CDR3 region has 14 residues. Trimming took 4 bases from V and 2 from J, leaving 11 bases between them.

The CDR3 is CASSFQDSHSPLHF. Here the CDR3 DNA reads TGTGCCAGCAGCTTTCAAGACAGTCATTCACCCCTCCACTTT. The rearrangement joins TRBV5-4 to TRBJ1-6; TRBD1 might be the D (5 bases). V was clipped by 2 bases and J by 8 bases, with 11 bases between them. CDR3 length: 14 amino acids. CDR1 is SGHNT and CDR2 is YYREEE in the germline V gene (reference sequence).

The CDR3 DNA reads as TGTGCCAGCAGTGACTCTATGAGTGATGAAGCTTTCTTT. Translating gives CASSDSMSDEAFF. The rearrangement uses TRBV6-4 and TRBJ1-1; no definite D call. The V gene's germline CDR1 is MRHNA and CDR2 SNTAGT. CDR3 length: 13 residues. V shed 0 bases and J shed 7 bases, with 9 bases lying between them.

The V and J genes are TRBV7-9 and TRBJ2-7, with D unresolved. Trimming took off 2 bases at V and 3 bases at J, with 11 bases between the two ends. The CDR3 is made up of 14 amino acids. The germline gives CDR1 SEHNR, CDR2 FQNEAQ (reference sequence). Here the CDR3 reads CASSLSLNSYEQYF. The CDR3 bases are TGTGCCAGCAGCTTATCCCTAAACAGCTACGAGCAGTACTTC. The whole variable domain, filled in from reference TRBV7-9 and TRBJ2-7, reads DTGVSQNPRHKITKRGQNVTFRCDPISEHNRLYWYRQTLGQGPEFLTYFQNEAQLEKSRLLSDRFSAERPKGSFSTLEIQRTEQGDSAMYLCASSLSLNSYEQYFGPGTRLTVT.

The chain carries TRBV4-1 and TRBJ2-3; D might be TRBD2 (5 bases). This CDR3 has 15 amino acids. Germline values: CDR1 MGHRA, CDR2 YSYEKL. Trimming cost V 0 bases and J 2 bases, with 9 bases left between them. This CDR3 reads CASSQEAVNTDTQYF. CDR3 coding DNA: TGCGCCAGCAGCCAAGAAGCGGTAAACACAGATACGCAGTATTTT.

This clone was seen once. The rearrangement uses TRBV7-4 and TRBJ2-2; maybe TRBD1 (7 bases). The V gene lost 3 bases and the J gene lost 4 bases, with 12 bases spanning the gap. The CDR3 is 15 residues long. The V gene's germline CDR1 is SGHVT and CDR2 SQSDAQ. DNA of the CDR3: TGTGCCAGCAGCTTTCGGCAGGGGGGCACCGGGGAGCTGTTTTTT. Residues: CASSFRQGGTGELFF.

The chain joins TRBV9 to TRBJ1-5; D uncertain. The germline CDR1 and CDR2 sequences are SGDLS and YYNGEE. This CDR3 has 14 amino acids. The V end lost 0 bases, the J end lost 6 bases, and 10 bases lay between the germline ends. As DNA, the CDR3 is TGTGCCAGCAGCGTAGGTGTGAGTGGTCAGCCCCAGCATTTT. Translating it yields CASSVGVSGQPQHF.

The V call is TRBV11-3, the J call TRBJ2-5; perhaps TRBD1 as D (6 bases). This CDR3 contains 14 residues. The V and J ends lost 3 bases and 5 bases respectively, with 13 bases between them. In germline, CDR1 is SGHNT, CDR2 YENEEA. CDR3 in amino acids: CASSLTTGRETQYF. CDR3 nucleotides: TGTGCCAGCAGCTTGACAACAGGGCGCGAGACCCAGTACTTC. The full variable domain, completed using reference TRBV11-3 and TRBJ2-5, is EAGVVQSPRYKIIEKKQPVAFWCNPISGHNTLYWYLQNLGQGPELLIRYENEEAVDDSQLPKDRFSAERLKGVDSTLKIQPAELGDSAVYLCASSLTTGRETQYFGPGTRLLVL.

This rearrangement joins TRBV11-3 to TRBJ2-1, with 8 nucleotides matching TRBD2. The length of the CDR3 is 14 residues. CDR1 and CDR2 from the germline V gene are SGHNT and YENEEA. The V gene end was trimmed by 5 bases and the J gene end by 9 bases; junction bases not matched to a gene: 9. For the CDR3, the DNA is TGTGCCAGCAGCGTCGGGGGGGTCGTCAGTGAGCAGTTCTTC. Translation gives CASSVGGVVSEQFF.

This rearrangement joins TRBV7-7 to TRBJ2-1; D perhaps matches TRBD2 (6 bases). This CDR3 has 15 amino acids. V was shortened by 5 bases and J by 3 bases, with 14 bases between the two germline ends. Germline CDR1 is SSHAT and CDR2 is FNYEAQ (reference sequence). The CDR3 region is CASSDQGLGYNEQFF. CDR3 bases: TGTGCCAGCAGCGACCAGGGACTGGGCTACAATGAGCAGTTCTTC.

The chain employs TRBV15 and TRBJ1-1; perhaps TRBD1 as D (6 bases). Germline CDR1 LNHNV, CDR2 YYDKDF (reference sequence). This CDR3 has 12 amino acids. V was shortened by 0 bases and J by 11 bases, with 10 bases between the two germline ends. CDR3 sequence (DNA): TGTGCCACCAGCAGAGATATCCAGGGGGCTTTCTTT. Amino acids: CATSRDIQGAFF.

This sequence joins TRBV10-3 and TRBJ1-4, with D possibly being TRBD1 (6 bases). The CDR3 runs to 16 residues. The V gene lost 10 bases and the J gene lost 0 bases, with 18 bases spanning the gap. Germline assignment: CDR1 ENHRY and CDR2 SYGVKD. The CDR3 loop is CATGDRSPPTNEKLFF. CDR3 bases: TGTGCCACCGGAGACAGGTCCCCCCCAACTAATGAAAAACTGTTTTTT.

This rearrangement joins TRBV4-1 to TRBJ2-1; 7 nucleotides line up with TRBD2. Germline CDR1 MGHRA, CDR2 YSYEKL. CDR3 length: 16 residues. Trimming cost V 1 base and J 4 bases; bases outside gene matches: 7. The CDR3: CASSQGLRGEYNEQFF. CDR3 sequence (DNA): TGCGCCAGCAGCCAAGGTCTTCGGGGGGAATACAATGAGCAGTTCTTC.

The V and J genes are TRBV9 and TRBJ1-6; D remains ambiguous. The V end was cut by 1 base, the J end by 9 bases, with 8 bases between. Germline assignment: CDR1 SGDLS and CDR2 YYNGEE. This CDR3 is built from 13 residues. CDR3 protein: CASSVKPGSPLHF. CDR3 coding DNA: TGTGCCAGCAGCGTAAAACCGGGTTCACCCCTCCACTTT.

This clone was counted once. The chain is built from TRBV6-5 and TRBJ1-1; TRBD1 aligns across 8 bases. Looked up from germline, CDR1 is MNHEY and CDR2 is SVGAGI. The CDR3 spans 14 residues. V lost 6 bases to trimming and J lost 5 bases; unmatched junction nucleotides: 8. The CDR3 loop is CASRPGGLGTEAFF. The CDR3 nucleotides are TGTGCCAGCAGACCAGGGGGCTTGGGAACTGAAGCTTTCTTT.

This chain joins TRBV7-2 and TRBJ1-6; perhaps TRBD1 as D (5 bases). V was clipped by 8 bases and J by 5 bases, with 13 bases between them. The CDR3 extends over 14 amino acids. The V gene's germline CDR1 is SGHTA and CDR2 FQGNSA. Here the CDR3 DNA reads TGTGCCAGCTCACAGGCGATGGATAATTCACCCCTCCACTTT. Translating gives CASSQAMDNSPLHF.

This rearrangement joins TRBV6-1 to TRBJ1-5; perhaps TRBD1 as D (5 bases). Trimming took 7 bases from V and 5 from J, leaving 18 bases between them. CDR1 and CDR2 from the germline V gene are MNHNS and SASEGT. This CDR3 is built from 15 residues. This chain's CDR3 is CASIHLGLRDQPQHF. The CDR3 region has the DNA TGTGCCAGCATCCACCTGGGGCTCCGGGATCAGCCCCAGCATTTT.

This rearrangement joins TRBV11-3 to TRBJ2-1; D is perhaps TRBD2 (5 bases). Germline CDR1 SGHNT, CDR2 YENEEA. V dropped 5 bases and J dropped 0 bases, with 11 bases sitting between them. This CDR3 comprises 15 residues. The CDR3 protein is CASSQTLVSYNEQFF. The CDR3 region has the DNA TGTGCCAGCAGCCAAACACTAGTCTCCTACAATGAGCAGTTCTTC.

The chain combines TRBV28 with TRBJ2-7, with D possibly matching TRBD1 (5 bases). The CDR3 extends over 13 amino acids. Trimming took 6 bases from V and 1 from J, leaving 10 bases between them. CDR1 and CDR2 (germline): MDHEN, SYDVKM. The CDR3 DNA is TGTGCCAGCAGCCAAAGACAGTCCTACGAGCAGTACTTC. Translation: CASSQRQSYEQYF.

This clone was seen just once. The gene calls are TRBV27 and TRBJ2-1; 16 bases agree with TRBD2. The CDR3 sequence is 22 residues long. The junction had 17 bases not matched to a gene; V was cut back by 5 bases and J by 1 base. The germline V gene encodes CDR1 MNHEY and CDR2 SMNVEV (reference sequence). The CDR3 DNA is TGTGCCAGCAGTCCAACCTCAGCGGGACTAGCGGGGGGGCGTGGGTCCTACAATGAGCAGTTCTTC. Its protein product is CASSPTSAGLAGGRGSYNEQFF.

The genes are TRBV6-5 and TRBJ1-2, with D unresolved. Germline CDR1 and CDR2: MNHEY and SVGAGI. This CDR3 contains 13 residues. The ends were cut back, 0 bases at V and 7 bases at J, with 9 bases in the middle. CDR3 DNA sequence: TGTGCCAGCAGTTACTCCCGGGAGCGTGGCTACACCTTC. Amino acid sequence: CASSYSRERGYTF.

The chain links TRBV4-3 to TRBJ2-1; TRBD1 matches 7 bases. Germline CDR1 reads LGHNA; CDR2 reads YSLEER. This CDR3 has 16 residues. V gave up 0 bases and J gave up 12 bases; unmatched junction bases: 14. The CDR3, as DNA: TGCGCCAGCAGCCAAGATTATGGGACAGCCTTCGGTGTGCAGTTCTTC. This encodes CASSQDYGTAFGVQFF.

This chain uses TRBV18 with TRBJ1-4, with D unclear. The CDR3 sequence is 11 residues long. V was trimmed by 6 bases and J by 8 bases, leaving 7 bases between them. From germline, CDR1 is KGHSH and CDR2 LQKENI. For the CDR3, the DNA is TGTGCCAGCTCCGAGATGGAAAAACTGTTTTTT. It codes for CASSEMEKLFF. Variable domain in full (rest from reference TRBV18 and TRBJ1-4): NAGVMQNPRHLVRRRGQEARLRCSPMKGHSHVYWYRQLPEEGLKFMVYLQKENIIDESGMPKERFSAEFPKEGPSILRIQQVVRGDSAAYFCASSEMEKLFFGSGTQLSVL.

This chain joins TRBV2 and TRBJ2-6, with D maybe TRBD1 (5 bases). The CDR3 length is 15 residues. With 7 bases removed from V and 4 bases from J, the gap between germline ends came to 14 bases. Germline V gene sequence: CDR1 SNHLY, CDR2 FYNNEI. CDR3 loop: CASTWGPSGANVLTF. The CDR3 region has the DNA TGTGCCAGCACCTGGGGCCCCTCCGGGGCCAACGTCCTGACTTTC.

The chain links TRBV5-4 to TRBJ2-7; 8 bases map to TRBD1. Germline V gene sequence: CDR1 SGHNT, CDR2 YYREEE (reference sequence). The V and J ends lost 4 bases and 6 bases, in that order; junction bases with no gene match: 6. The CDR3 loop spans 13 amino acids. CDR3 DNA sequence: TGTGCCAGCAGCCTGGGACAGGCCCCCGAGCAGTACTTC. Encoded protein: CASSLGQAPEQYF.

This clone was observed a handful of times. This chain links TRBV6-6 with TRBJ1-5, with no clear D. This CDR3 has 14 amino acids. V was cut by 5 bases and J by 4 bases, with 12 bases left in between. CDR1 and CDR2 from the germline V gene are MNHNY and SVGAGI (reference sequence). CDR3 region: CASSPQAGNQPQHF. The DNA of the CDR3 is TGTGCCAGCAGTCCCCAGGCGGGGAATCAGCCCCAGCATTTT.

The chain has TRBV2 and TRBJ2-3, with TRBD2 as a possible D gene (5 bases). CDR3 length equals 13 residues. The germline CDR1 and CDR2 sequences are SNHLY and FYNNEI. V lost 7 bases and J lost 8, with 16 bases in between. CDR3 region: CASNALEEFTQYF. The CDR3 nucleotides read TGTGCCAGCAATGCCCTGGAGGAATTTACGCAGTATTTT.

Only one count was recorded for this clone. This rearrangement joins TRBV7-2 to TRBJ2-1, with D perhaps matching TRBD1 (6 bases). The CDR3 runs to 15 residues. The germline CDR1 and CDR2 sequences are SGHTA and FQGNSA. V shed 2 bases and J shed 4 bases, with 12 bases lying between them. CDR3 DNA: TGTGCCAGCAGCTTAATGGCAGGGGCGTACAATGAGCAGTTCTTC. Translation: CASSLMAGAYNEQFF. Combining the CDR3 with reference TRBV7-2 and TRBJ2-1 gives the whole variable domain GAGVSQSPSNKVTEKGKDVELRCDPISGHTALYWYRQSLGQGLEFLIYFQGNSAPDKSGLPSDRFSAERTGGSVSTLTIQRTQQEDSAVYLCASSLMAGAYNEQFFGPGTRLTVL.

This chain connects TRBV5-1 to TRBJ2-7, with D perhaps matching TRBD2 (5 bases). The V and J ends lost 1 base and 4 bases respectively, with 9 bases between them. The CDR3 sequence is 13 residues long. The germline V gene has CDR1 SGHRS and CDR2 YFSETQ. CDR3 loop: CASSLFRGYEQYF. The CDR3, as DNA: TGCGCCAGCAGCTTGTTTCGAGGGTACGAGCAGTACTTC.

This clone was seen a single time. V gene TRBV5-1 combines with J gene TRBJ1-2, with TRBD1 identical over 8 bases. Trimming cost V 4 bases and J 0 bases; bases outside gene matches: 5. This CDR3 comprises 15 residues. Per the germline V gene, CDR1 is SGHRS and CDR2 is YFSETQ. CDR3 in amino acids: CASSAGQGSNYGYTF. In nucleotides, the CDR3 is TGCGCCAGCAGCGCCGGACAGGGATCTAACTATGGCTACACCTTC. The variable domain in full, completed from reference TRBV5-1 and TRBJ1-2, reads KAGVTQTPRYLIKTRGQQVTLSCSPISGHRSVSWYQQTPGQGLQFLFEYFSETQRNKGNFPGRFSGRQFSNSRSEMNVSTLELGDSALYLCASSAGQGSNYGYTFGSGTRLTVV.

The CDR3 nucleotides read TGTGCCAGTAGTAGTCAGAAATTCTCTAGCAATCAGCCCCAGCATTTT. This codes for CASSSQKFSSNQPQHF. The rearrangement joins TRBV19 to TRBJ1-5; no clear D. The CDR3 consists of 16 residues. CDR1 and CDR2 (germline): LNHDA, SQIVND (reference sequence). V was shortened by 4 bases and J by 0 bases, with 13 bases between the two germline ends.